This T cell receptor beta chain was sequenced during a study of OX40 agonist ivuxolimab in advanced cancers. Study as a whole: An agonistic human IgG2 monoclonal antibody against OX40 (CD134) was given.

Generated by immunoSEQ multiplex PCR, the TCRdb table keeps only in-frame clones and is missing some. The sample carries 85,000 to 100,000 clones, roughly 90% recorded once. Notes on this clone: What it recognizes is unknown.

Study-level points and caveats: Still undetermined is the antigen specificity of the expanded peripheral T cells.

The CDR3 is made up of 17 amino acids. With V trimmed by 5 bases and J by 2 bases, 5 bases remained unmatched. The V gene's germline CDR1 is SGHAT and CDR2 FQNNGV. This chain joins TRBV11-2 and TRBJ2-2; 13 bases map to TRBD2. The receptor was derived from an adult with an advanced solid tumor such as melanoma, head and neck, liver or kidney cancer. The material was CD4+ or CD8+ T cells sorted from blood, obtained in a trial of the OX40 agonist ivuxolimab. Written as DNA, the CDR3 is TGTGCCAGCAGCCAGGGGACTAGCGGGACCAACACCGGGGAGCTGTTTTTT. It yields the protein CASSQGTSGTNTGELFF.